This T cell receptor beta chain was found in a study of shared clonotypes between healthy human individuals. In the case of this clone: No antigen is known for it.

Naive CD45RA+ and memory CD45RA-negative subsets were split from CD4+ cells. CDR3 length: 13 residues. The ends were cut back, 9 bases at V and 5 bases at J, with 16 bases in the middle. The germline CDR1 and CDR2 sequences are MNHNS and SASEGT. Study-wide points: A handful of donors shared about 4.5% of their naive CD4 clonotypes.

TCRdb's table, derived via immunoSEQ multiplex PCR, lists solely in-frame clones and lacks some. The sample records about 2.4 million clones, roughly 93% being singletons. The clonotype comes from a man younger than 35 in good health. Some clones in this sample may be carry-over from other donors' samples. The chain is built from TRBV6-1 and TRBJ2-5; D may be TRBD2 (5 bases). The sample comprised naive CD4+ T cells from PBMCs. Sample subset: CD45RA+ positively selected. CDR3 DNA: TGTGCCAGTCGAGGGCAGGTGGTGGAGACCCAGTACTTC. As protein: CASRGQVVETQYF.